Below, one T cell receptor beta chain is given with its context. What antigen it recognizes has not been identified. Base qualities are not recorded, but no much larger clone differs from it by a single base. All of the isolated RNA was reverse transcribed with the High Capacity cDNA Reverse Transcription Kit, so expressed TCRB transcripts were sequenced. Deep immunoSEQ sequencing was performed on naive, central memory and regulatory T cell samples, with an average of around 3.4 million total reads per sample. Sorted cells were lysed in RLT buffer and RNA was extracted with DNase-treated RNeasy Micro or Mini kits, depending on cell number. To prevent cross-contamination, every cell subset was processed on its own, while patient and healthy donor samples were processed together. The immunoSEQ multiplex PCR was used to amplify TCRB sequences from cDNA, generating 87-bp fragments that spanned the CDR3 region. The amplicons were sequenced using the Illumina HiSeq platform. On the study's bioinformatics: PCR bias was corrected computationally using synthetic template baselines, and reads within Hamming distance 2 were collapsed, with unmergeable singletons discarded. Reads were aligned to IMGT to assign V, D and J genes, CDR3 length, and insertions or deletions at six rearrangement sites. Within each subset, clonotype counts were normalized to the number of sorted cells before true diversity and Gini coefficients were calculated with the tcR R package. The overlap coefficient, calculated on TCRB nucleotide sequences, was used to measure repertoire sharing. Out-of-frame TCRB sequences from naive cells were analyzed to stand in for the pre-selection repertoire. Imported from immuneACCESS, the table was reduced by TCRdb to in-frame sequences with V and J called. These copies leave out some clones; in studies compared against another copy, an unresolved V gene accounts for under half, and the cause of the remainder is not known. V and J calls and clone size are copied from that table; D and trimming were computed from the DNA. Recorded for this sample are hundreds of thousands of clones; roughly 70% of them occurred a single time. The ten largest make up 0.053% of the sample.

This sample was included in a study of beta chain features in type 1 diabetes (dated by TCRdb to the late 2010s). Regarding the research as a whole: No differences in mean age, gender distribution, total cell number or subset yield were found between patients and healthy donors. Across all samples, around 99 million sorted cells were examined, and cell number per subset correlated strongly with RNA yield. The study compared TCRB repertoires of sorted circulating CD4+ T cell subsets between recently diagnosed type 1 diabetes patients and matched healthy donors. Naive and central memory subsets were obtained from all 30 or so donors, but regulatory and stem cell-like memory subsets were isolated from only 8 patients and about 8 healthy donors.

Broader findings and caveats from the paper: Naive, central memory and regulatory TCRB repertoires appeared to be more similar among patients than among healthy donors. In all four CD4+ subsets, TCRB CDR3 length was moderately but significantly shorter in type 1 diabetes patients. HLA sub-analyses involved small numbers of individuals, so any influence of HLA type on TCRB rearrangement remained unresolved. PCR may preferentially amplify shorter templates, but because patient and control samples were amplified and corrected together, any resulting skew would affect both groups equally. Because cDNA was sequenced instead of genomic DNA, highly expressing activated cells could be over-represented, though the groups showed no difference in activation or CD3 levels. At VDJ recombination sites, patients with type 1 diabetes made fewer insertions and deleted more nucleotides, a pattern implying thymic rearrangement abnormalities.

Each donor gave one peripheral blood draw, approximately 110 mL on average, collected into heparinised tubes. A BD FACSAria II and a panel including CD45RO, CCR7, CD25, CD127, CD95 and CD27 were used to sort naive, central memory, regulatory and stem cell-like memory CD4+ T cells. All sorted populations exceeded 95% purity. PBMCs were isolated right away by Lymphoprep density gradient centrifugation and were stained directly, without culture. Samples were stained and sorted in pairs, with one healthy donor and one patient per experiment, so that batch effects were minimized. Trimming takes 6 bases from V and 3 bases from J, and the germline ends sit 15 bases apart. CDR1 and CDR2 are drawn from the germline V gene: MDHEN, SYDVKM. The CDR3 contains 15 residues, cysteine and phenylalanine counted. Of all the DNA, just the CDR3 is kept, 45 bases in frame from base 1.

This sequence was found in a man aged 25-45 years in good health. Recombination linked TRBV28 to TRBJ2-4, with an unclear D gene assignment. The specimen sequenced was naive CD4+ T cells from blood. According to the study, the label for this sample's cell subset or site signals: true naive CD4+ T cells. The CDR3 reads CASSSDALGKNIQYF. At the DNA level, the sequence is TGTGCCAGCAGCTCCGACGCCCTTGGCAAAAACATTCAGTACTTC.